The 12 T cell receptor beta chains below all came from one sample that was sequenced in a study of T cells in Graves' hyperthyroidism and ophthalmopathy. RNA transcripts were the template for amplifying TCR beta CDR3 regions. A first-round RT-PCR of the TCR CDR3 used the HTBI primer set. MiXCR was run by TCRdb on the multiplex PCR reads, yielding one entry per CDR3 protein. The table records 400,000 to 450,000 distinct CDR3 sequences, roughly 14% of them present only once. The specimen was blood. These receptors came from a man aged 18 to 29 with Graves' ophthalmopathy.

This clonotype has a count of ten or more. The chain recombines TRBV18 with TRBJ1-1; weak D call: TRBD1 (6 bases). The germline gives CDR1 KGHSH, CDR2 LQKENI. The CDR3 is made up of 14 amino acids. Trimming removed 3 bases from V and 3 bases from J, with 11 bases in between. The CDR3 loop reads CASSPRGTDTEAFF. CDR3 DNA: TGTGCCAGCTCACCCAGGGGAACGGACACTGAAGCTTTCTTT.

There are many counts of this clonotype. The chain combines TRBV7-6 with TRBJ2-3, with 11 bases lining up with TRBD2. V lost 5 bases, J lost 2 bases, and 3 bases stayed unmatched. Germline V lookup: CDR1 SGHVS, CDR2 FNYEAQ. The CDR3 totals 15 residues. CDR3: CASSRLAGPTDTQYF. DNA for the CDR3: TGTGCCAGCAGCAGACTAGCGGGACCCACAGATACGCAGTATTTT.

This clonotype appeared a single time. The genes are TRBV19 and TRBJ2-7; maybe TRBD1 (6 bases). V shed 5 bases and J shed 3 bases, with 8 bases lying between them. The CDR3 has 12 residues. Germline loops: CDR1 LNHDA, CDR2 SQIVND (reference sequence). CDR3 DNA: TGTGCCAGTAGTCCAGGGGTCTACGAGCAGTACTTC. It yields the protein CASSPGVYEQYF.

CDR3 coding DNA: TGTGCCAGCAGTTTCGCCGGGGGGGGTGGGGAGACCCAGTACTTC. This encodes CASSFAGGGGETQYF. The chain couples TRBV12-3 or TRBV12-4 to TRBJ2-5; 8 bases align to TRBD2. The CDR3 runs to 15 residues. J lost 5 bases, V lost 3 bases, and 8 bases had no gene match.

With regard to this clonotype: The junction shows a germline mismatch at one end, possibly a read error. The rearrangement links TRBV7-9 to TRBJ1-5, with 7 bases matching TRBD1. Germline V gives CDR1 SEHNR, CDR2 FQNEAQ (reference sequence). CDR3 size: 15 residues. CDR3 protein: CANSPTGDSNQPQHF. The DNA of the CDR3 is TGTGCCAACAGCCCCACAGGGGACAGCAATCAGCCCCAGCATTTT.

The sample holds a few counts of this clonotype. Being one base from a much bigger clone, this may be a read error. CDR3 DNA: TGTGCCAGCAGTTACCACAATGAGCAGTTCTTC. As protein: CASSYHNEQFF. J is TRBJ2-1 and V is TRBV6-5, with D unclear. Germline V gives CDR1 MNHEY, CDR2 SVGAGI. V lost 2 bases and J lost 5, with 1 base in between. The CDR3 consists of 11 residues.

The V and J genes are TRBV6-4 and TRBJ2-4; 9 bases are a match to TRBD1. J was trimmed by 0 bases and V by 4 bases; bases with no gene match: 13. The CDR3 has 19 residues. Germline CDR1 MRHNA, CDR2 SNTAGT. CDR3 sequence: CASSGGDREDAVAKNIQYF. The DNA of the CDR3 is TGTGCCAGCAGTGGGGGGGACAGGGAAGACGCCGTAGCCAAAAACATTCAGTACTTC.

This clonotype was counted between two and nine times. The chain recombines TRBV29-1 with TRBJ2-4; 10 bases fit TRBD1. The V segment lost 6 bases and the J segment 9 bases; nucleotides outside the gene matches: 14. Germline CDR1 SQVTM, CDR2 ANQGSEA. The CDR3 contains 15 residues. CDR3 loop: CSVMSGTGAVGIQYF. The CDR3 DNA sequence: TGCAGCGTGATGTCCGGGACAGGGGCGGTTGGCATTCAGTACTTC.

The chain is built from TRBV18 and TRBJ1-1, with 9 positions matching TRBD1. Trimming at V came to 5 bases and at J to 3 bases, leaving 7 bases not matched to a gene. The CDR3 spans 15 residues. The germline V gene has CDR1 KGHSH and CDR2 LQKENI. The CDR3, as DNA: TGTGCCAGCTCAGCAGGGACAGGGAGGGACACTGAAGCTTTCTTT. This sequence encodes CASSAGTGRDTEAFF.

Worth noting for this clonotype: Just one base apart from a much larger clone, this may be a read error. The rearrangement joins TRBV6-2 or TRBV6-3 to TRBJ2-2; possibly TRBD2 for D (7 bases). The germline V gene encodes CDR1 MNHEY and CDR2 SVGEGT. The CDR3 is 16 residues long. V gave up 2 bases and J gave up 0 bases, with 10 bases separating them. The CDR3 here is CASSYGGAANTGELFF. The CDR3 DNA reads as TGTGCCAGCAGTTACGGGGGGGCTGCGAACACCGGGGAGCTGTTTTTT.

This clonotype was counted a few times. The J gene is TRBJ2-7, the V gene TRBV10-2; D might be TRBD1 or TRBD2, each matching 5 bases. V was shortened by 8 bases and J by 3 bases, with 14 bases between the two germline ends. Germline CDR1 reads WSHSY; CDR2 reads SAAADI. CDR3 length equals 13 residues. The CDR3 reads CASRDADLYEQYF. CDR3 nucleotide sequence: TGCGCCAGCCGGGACGCGGACCTCTACGAGCAGTACTTC.

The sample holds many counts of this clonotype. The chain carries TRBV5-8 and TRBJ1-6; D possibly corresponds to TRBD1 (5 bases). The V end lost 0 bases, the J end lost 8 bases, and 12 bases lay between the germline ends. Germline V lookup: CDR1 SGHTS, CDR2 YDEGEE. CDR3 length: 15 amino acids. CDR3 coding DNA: TGTGCCAGCAGCTTGGGAGGCAGGGAAGATTCACCCCTCCACTTT. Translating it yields CASSLGGREDSPLHF.